Following are 9 T cell receptor beta chains from one sample sequenced in a study of beta chain features in type 1 diabetes. Sequenced material consisted of expressed TCRB transcripts (all of the isolated RNA was reverse transcribed). Sequencing was performed with immunoSEQ multiplex PCR; in TCRdb, only in-frame clones are kept and a portion is missing. This table has 500,000 to 700,000 clones, roughly 15% appearing once. Sequenced sample: naive CD4+ T cells from blood. These receptors were collected from a man aged 18 to 30 in good health.

The rearrangement uses TRBV20-1 and TRBJ1-2; no definite D call. Germline-derived CDR1 and CDR2 are DFQATT and SNEGSKA (reference sequence). This CDR3 spans 9 amino acids. V gave up 6 bases and J gave up 8 bases, with 7 bases separating them. Here the CDR3 reads CSAQEGYTF. In DNA form, the CDR3 reads TGCAGTGCCCAGGAAGGCTACACCTTC.

The chain combines TRBV7-2 with TRBJ2-1; possibly TRBD1 or TRBD2 for D (6 bases each). Trimming removed 6 bases at V and 6 bases at J, with 18 bases between. The CDR3 loop spans 15 amino acids. Per the germline V gene, CDR1 is SGHTA and CDR2 is FQGNSA. The DNA of the CDR3 is TGTGCCAGCAGGTACTGGGGGGCTAGCTCCAATGAGCAGTTCTTC. Translating it yields CASRYWGASSNEQFF.

The rearrangement joins TRBV6-8 to TRBJ1-3; D call uncertain. Germline V gives CDR1 MNHGY, CDR2 SAAAGT. The CDR3 sequence is 12 residues long. Between the trimmed V and J ends, which lost 9 bases and 0 bases, there was a span of 6 bases. CDR3 nucleotides: TGTGCCAGGGCCTCCTCTGGAAACACCATATATTTT. It is translated as CARASSGNTIYF.

The table lists this clone with a few counts. This chain joins TRBV9 and TRBJ1-5; 8 positions agree with TRBD1. Germline CDR1 reads SGDLS; CDR2 reads YYNGEE. The V gene end was trimmed by 4 bases and the J gene end by 10 bases; junction bases not matched to a gene: 10. The CDR3 is 14 residues long. This chain's CDR3 is CASSRGQGSQPQHF. The CDR3 DNA reads as TGTGCCAGCAGCCGTGGACAGGGCAGCCAACCCCAGCATTTT.

The chain links TRBV9 to TRBJ2-5; 11 bases line up with TRBD2. The germline V gene encodes CDR1 SGDLS and CDR2 YYNGEE. The CDR3 is 16 residues long. The ends lost 4 bases at V and 1 base at J; junction bases unmatched: 6. The CDR3 DNA sequence: TGTGCCAGCAGCCGACTAGCGGGGACCACCCAAGAGACCCAGTACTTC. Its translation: CASSRLAGTTQETQYF.

The chain employs TRBV5-4 and TRBJ2-7, with 8 bases fitting TRBD2. The CDR3 runs 17 residues. V was pared by 0 bases and J by 0 bases, with 8 bases of the junction left unmatched. Germline V gene data show CDR1 as SGHNT and CDR2 as YYREEE (reference sequence). In DNA, the CDR3 is TGTGCCAGCAGCTTGGGGCCTAGCGGGCCGGGCTCCTACGAGCAGTACTTC. Protein sequence: CASSLGPSGPGSYEQYF. Combining the CDR3 with reference TRBV5-4 and TRBJ2-7 gives the whole variable domain ETGVTQSPTHLIKTRGQQVTLRCSSQSGHNTVSWYQQALGQGPQFIFQYYREEENGRGNFPPRFSGLQFPNYSSELNVNALELDDSALYLCASSLGPSGPGSYEQYFGPGTRLTVT.

This clone occurred a few times. The chain links TRBV18 to TRBJ1-1; TRBD1 matches 8 bases. CDR1 and CDR2 (germline): KGHSH, LQKENI. V shed 6 bases, J shed 3 bases, and the junction held 9 bases outside the gene matches. The CDR3 covers 15 residues. The CDR3 nucleotides are TGTGCCAGCTCCCCTAGACAGGGGAGTGACACTGAAGCTTTCTTT. This translates into CASSPRQGSDTEAFF.

This clone was observed a few times. The chain carries TRBV7-9 and TRBJ2-7; 14 bases are shared with TRBD2. V shed 7 bases, J shed 6 bases, and the junction held 5 bases outside the gene matches. CDR1 and CDR2 from the germline V gene are SEHNR and FQNEAQ (reference sequence). This CDR3 contains 14 residues. DNA for the CDR3: TGTGCCAGCAAATCCGGGACTAGCGGGAGCGAGCAGTACTTC. Protein: CASKSGTSGSEQYF.

This sequence joins TRBV25-1 and TRBJ2-7; 10 nucleotides align to TRBD1. This CDR3 is 16 amino acids long. The germline V gene encodes CDR1 MGHDK and CDR2 SYGVNS. The trim removed 9 bases at V and 2 bases at J, leaving 13 bases unmatched. CDR3 region: CARTKYRDRGTYEQYF. The CDR3 DNA reads TGTGCCAGAACGAAGTACCGGGACAGGGGAACCTACGAGCAGTACTTC.